This T cell receptor (beta chain) was documented in a study of tumor-infiltrating lymphocytes in primary liver carcinoma. Unsorted bulk tissue (about 19-33 mg) underwent RNA and DNA co-extraction. Germline CDR1 is SQVTM and CDR2 is ANQGSEA. This CDR3 comprises 14 residues. The authors made TCR beta cDNA from approximately 490 ng total RNA with a constant-region primer. ARM-PCR, slightly modified, supplied the TCR beta libraries through three nested multiplex PCR rounds. A C-beta reverse primer and TRBV1-TRBV30 forward primers served in each of the first two PCR rounds, at around 10 cycles apiece. From the multiplex PCR reads, TCRdb called clonotypes with MiXCR, one entry per CDR3 protein. The sample holds tens of thousands of distinct CDR3 sequences, roughly 80% seen once. In the case of this clonotype: The junction departs from germline at one end; a sequencing error may be responsible.

Sequencing input: liver tumor tissue from sampling region 3. Subset specified: tumor region T3, left-lateral pole. The sequence was obtained from a man in his forties with primary liver carcinoma and hepatitis B virus infection. The rearrangement joins TRBV29-1 to TRBJ2-7, with D perhaps matching TRBD1 (6 bases). CDR3 sequence reads: CSVLQGALYYEQYF. CDR3 coding DNA: TGCAGCGTTTTACAGGGCGCTTTATACTACGAGCAATACTTC.